The rows below give T cell receptor beta chains drawn from one sample of a study of early T cells in non-severe SARS-CoV-2 infection. Via MiXCR, TCRdb re-called the 5' RACE reads, giving one row per CDR3 protein. The sample contains about 39,000 distinct CDR3 sequences, roughly 7.1% of which appear only once. Sample: whole blood. The origin of the receptors is an adult who was a healthcare worker with PCR-confirmed SARS-CoV-2 infection or an uninfected control (not recorded which). Both conserved end residues are part of each CDR3. A D gene is named only where the DNA matches it firmly. Size tells how often a clone was seen (once, few, many) or the class of an expanded clone, and some rows leave it out.

>TRBV7-6|TRBJ1-3|NA|NA
TGTGCCAGCAGCTTGTACGGATCTGGAAACACCATATATTTT
CASSLYGSGNTIYF
>TRBV7-6|TRBJ2-3|many|NA
TGTGCCAGCAGCTACTCCGGGGGCGGGACAGATACGCAGTATTTT
CASSYSGGGTDTQYF
>TRBV5-1|TRBJ2-5|NA|NA
TGCGCCAGCAGCTTAACCGGGACGGGGGAGGAGACCCAGTACTTC
CASSLTGTGEETQYF
>TRBV3-1|TRBJ2-3|few|TRBD2
TGTGCCAGCAGCCCGCGGGGGGGCATCACAGATACGCAGTATTTT
CASSPRGGITDTQYF
>TRBV6-2/TRBV6-3|TRBJ2-3|many|NA
TGTGCCAGCAGTTACCCACGATCAGCCTCAGATACGCAGTATTTT
CASSYPRSASDTQYF
>TRBV7-9|TRBJ2-1|many|TRBD1
TGTGCCAGCAGCCCGGTCGGGACAGTGTACAATGAGCAGTTCTTC
CASSPVGTVYNEQFF
>TRBV7-2|TRBJ2-2|few|TRBD1
TGTGCCAGCAGTTCCTCTGCGGGACAGGGGTTAGGAAGGGAGCTGTTTTTT
CASSSSAGQGLGRELFF
>TRBV19|TRBJ1-5|few|NA
TGTGCCAGTAGTATCGGACAGAGGAGCAATCAGCCCCAGCATTTT
CASSIGQRSNQPQHF
>TRBV7-2|TRBJ2-2|few|TRBD2
TGTGCCAGCAGCTTAGGGACTAGCGGGTTCACCGGGGAGCTGTTTTTT
CASSLGTSGFTGELFF
>TRBV20-1|TRBJ2-7|NA|TRBD1
TGCAGTGCCCAAGACAGGGGGCGATACGAGCAGTACTTC
CSAQDRGRYEQYF
>TRBV6-4|TRBJ2-3|few|TRBD2
TGTGCCAGCTTACTAGCGGGGGGCACAGATACGCAGTATTTT
CASLLAGGTDTQYF
>TRBV6-6|TRBJ2-3|NA|NA
TGTGCCAGCAGTTACTCGGCCCGGCGGGGTATCTGGCATACGCAGTATTTT
CASSYSARRGIWHTQYF
>TRBV5-6|TRBJ1-1|NA|NA
TGTGCCAGGTCGGGGGATGTCACTGAAGCTTTCTTT
CARSGDVTEAFF
>TRBV7-9|TRBJ2-7|many|NA
TGTGCCAGCAGACCTCCGGGGGCCCCCGGGGGCGAGCAGTACTTC
CASRPPGAPGGEQYF
>TRBV27|TRBJ2-1|few|NA
TGTGCCAGCAGTTTATACCTAGGGGGAGGGCATGAGCAGTTCTTC
CASSLYLGGGHEQFF
>TRBV11-1|TRBJ1-1|many|TRBD1
TGTGCCAGCAGCCCACCAACAGGGGTGAACACTGAAGCTTTCTTT
CASSPPTGVNTEAFF
>TRBV7-2|TRBJ2-2|few|NA
TGTGCCAGCAGCTTATGGCAGGGTGGCGGGGAGCTGTTTTTT
CASSLWQGGGELFF
>TRBV6-2/TRBV6-3|TRBJ2-7|many|TRBD2
TGTGCCAGCAGTTACTCGACTCTAGCGGGGGCGGCGGACCACGAGCAGTACTTC
CASSYSTLAGAADHEQYF
>TRBV27|TRBJ1-3|many|NA
TGTGCCAGCAGTTTACCCGGAGCAGTCATATATTTT
CASSLPGAVIYF
>TRBV7-6|TRBJ2-2|few|NA
TGTGCCAGCAGCTTATCGGGGGACACCGGGGAGCTGTTTTTT
CASSLSGDTGELFF
>TRBV11-2|TRBJ1-2|few|NA
TGTGCCAGCAGCTCCCTCGTGGGAGTTAACTATGGCTACACCTTC
CASSSLVGVNYGYTF
>TRBV20-1|TRBJ2-7|many|TRBD1
TGCAGTGCTAGGGAACATGGACAGGACCACTACGAGCAGTACTTC
CSAREHGQDHYEQYF
>TRBV20-1|TRBJ1-1|many|TRBD1
TGCAGTGCTAGACCCCCGGGACAGGGGTCTTTGAACACTGAAGCTTTCTTT
CSARPPGQGSLNTEAFF
>TRBV5-4|TRBJ1-2|NA|NA
TGTGCCAGCAGCCTAAGAGCCGGCTATGGCTACACCTTC
CASSLRAGYGYTF
>TRBV7-6|TRBJ2-4|many|TRBD1
TGTGCCAGCAGCCCATCAGTAGGGGGCGGAAACATTCAGTACTTC
CASSPSVGGGNIQYF
>TRBV30|TRBJ1-2|NA|NA
TGTGCCTGGAGTGTACACGGAAATGGCTACACCTTC
CAWSVHGNGYTF
>TRBV7-6|TRBJ2-2|NA|TRBD1
TGTGCCAGCAGCCCGGGACAGGGTGGCACCGGGGAGCTGTTTTTT
CASSPGQGGTGELFF
>TRBV7-9|TRBJ2-1|few|NA
TGTGCCAGCAGCCGGGACGACAATGAAAAGCAGTTCTTC
CASSRDDNEKQFF
>TRBV9|TRBJ1-5|many|NA
TGTGCCAGCAGCGTAGATGGGGTTAACAATCAGCCCCAGCATTTT
CASSVDGVNNQPQHF
>TRBV29-1|TRBJ1-1|few|NA
TGCAGCGTTGGGGCAGGGGTCCGCTCTGAAGCTTTCTTT
CSVGAGVRSEAFF
>TRBV5-6|TRBJ1-1|few|NA
TGTGCCAGCAGCTTGGTCGGACTTTTGAACACTGAAGCTTTCTTT
CASSLVGLLNTEAFF
>TRBV11-2|TRBJ2-3|few|NA
TGTGCCAGCAGCTTTGGGTCCCCAGATACGCAGTATTTT
CASSFGSPDTQYF
>TRBV19|TRBJ2-2|NA|NA
TGTGCCAGTAGTAAAACGAACACCGGGGAGCTGTTTTTT
CASSKTNTGELFF
>TRBV6-2/TRBV6-3|TRBJ2-6|many|TRBD1
TGTGCCAGCACCCCACACGGGACAGGCGTCGAAGGGGCCAACGTCCTGACTTTC
CASTPHGTGVEGANVLTF
>TRBV5-1|TRBJ2-2|many|NA
TGCGCCAGCAGCTTGGTGCTAGCAGACACCGGGGAGCTGTTTTTT
CASSLVLADTGELFF
>TRBV6-4|TRBJ2-1|NA|NA
TGTGCCAGCAGTGACTCCCCAGGGGCGGGATACAATGAGCAGTTCTTC
CASSDSPGAGYNEQFF
>TRBV19|TRBJ2-5|many|NA
TGTGCCAGTAGTACCGGACTCGGTGGGACCCAGTACTTC
CASSTGLGGTQYF
>TRBV11-2|TRBJ2-1|NA|TRBD1
TGTGCCAGCACCTGGGGGGACAGGTTCCGTAATAGCTCCTACAATGAGCAGTTCTTC
CASTWGDRFRNSSYNEQFF
>TRBV3-1|TRBJ1-1|NA|NA
TGTGCCAGCAGCCAAGATGTGGGTTTGCGCCGGATGAACACTGAAGCTTTCTTT
CASSQDVGLRRMNTEAFF
>TRBV21-1|TRBJ2-7|NA|NA
TGTGCCAGCAGCAAAGCCCCGCAGGGAGGCGGCTACGAGCAGTACTTC
CASSKAPQGGGYEQYF
>TRBV4-2|TRBJ2-3|NA|TRBD1
TGTGCCAGCAGCCAAGATCACAGGGGGCGTCGCACAGATACGCAGTATTTT
CASSQDHRGRRTDTQYF
>TRBV29-1|TRBJ2-3|many|TRBD2
TGCAGCTATGGGGGGGGCACAGATACGCAGTATTTT
CSYGGGTDTQYF
>TRBV2|TRBJ2-5|NA|NA
TGTGCCAGCAGTGAAGCGGACTTCCAAGAGACCCAGTACTTC
CASSEADFQETQYF